This entry lists 29 T cell receptor beta chains sequenced from one sample in a study of blood T cell repertoires in COVID-19. The repertoire was sequenced with immunoSEQ multiplex PCR; TCRdb's copy has only in-frame clones and lacks some. The sample contains roughly 280,000 clones, around 90% of which appear only once. The sample consisted of peripheral blood. These receptors were collected from a woman between 45 and 60 years old who had recovered from COVID-19.

A single count supports this clone. The same CDR3 is also encoded by other DNA sequences in this sample. The chain is built from TRBV12-3 or TRBV12-4 and TRBJ1-1, with D perhaps matching TRBD1 (6 bases). V lost 6 bases and J 4 bases, leaving 9 bases between the germline ends. This CDR3 spans 12 amino acids. The CDR3: CASSRGGTEAFF. DNA of the CDR3: TGTGCCAGCAGCAGGGGCGGCACTGAAGCTTTCTTT.

V and J are TRBV19 and TRBJ1-1; the D gene is possibly TRBD1 (6 bases). Germline assignment: CDR1 LNHDA and CDR2 SQIVND (reference sequence). There are 12 residues in the CDR3. V gave up 3 bases and J gave up 6 bases, with 8 bases separating them. The CDR3 spells CASSIRGAEAFF. In DNA form, the CDR3 reads TGTGCCAGTAGTATCAGGGGCGCTGAAGCTTTCTTT.

In DNA form, the CDR3 reads TGTGCCAGCAGCCAAGAGGGACAGGGCCTGAGCTCTGGAAACACCATATATTTT. It translates to CASSQEGQGLSSGNTIYF. V and J are TRBV4-2 and TRBJ1-3; 9 bases match TRBD1. The J segment lost 0 bases and the V segment lost 0 bases, leaving 6 bases of the junction unmatched. Per the germline V gene, CDR1 is LGHNA and CDR2 is YNFKEQ. CDR3 size: 18 residues.

The chain uses TRBV6-5 and TRBJ2-2, with a weak D call TRBD1 (5 bases). The CDR3 sequence is 12 residues long. Trimming cost V 6 bases and J 5 bases, with 7 bases left between them. Germline loops: CDR1 MNHEY, CDR2 SVGAGI. The CDR3 protein is CASSRETGELFF. In DNA form, the CDR3 reads TGTGCCAGCAGCAGGGAAACCGGGGAGCTGTTTTTT.

This clone has ten or more counts. The chain couples TRBV29-1 to TRBJ1-2; TRBD1 aligns across 9 bases. Germline V lookup: CDR1 SQVTM, CDR2 ANQGSEA. The CDR3 has 14 residues. V lost 4 bases to trimming and J lost 6 bases; unmatched junction nucleotides: 9. This CDR3 is CSVARTGEYNGYTF. The DNA for the CDR3 is TGCAGCGTTGCTAGGACAGGGGAGTACAATGGCTACACCTTC.

V usage is TRBV6-5 and J usage is TRBJ2-7; 8 nucleotides match TRBD1. The J segment lost 5 bases and the V segment lost 4 bases, leaving 4 bases of the junction unmatched. Per the germline V gene, CDR1 is MNHEY and CDR2 is SVGAGI. The CDR3 has 13 residues. The CDR3 DNA follows: TGTGCCAGCAGTTCGGACAGGGTCCACGAGCAGTACTTC. It yields the protein CASSSDRVHEQYF.

In the case of this clone: Other nucleotide sequences from this sample produce the same CDR3. The chain carries TRBV18 and TRBJ1-2, with D tentatively TRBD1 (5 bases). Germline assignment: CDR1 KGHSH and CDR2 LQKENI. The V gene lost 3 bases and the J gene lost 2 bases, with 7 bases spanning the gap. CDR3 size: 13 residues. The CDR3 sequence: CASSPDSNYGYTF. The CDR3 DNA reads as TGTGCCAGCTCACCTGACAGCAACTATGGCTACACCTTC.

The table lists this clone with a count of one. The chain recombines TRBV5-1 with TRBJ2-7; 14 bases are a match to TRBD2. Trimming cost V 2 bases and J 0 bases; bases outside gene matches: 7. Germline-derived CDR1 and CDR2 are SGHRS and YFSETQ. This CDR3 comprises 18 residues. This chain's CDR3 is CASSFGTSGGRSSYEQYF. The CDR3 DNA reads as TGCGCCAGCAGCTTCGGGACTAGCGGGGGCCGAAGCTCCTACGAGCAGTACTTC.

This chain joins TRBV5-1 and TRBJ1-2; tentative D call: TRBD1 (5 bases). The germline CDR1 and CDR2 sequences are SGHRS and YFSETQ. The CDR3 runs 14 residues. V was shortened by 5 bases and J by 4 bases, with 15 bases between the two germline ends. The CDR3 DNA follows: TGCGCCAGCAGACCTCCAGGGTATGGCTATGGCTACACCTTC. Its protein is CASRPPGYGYGYTF.

The chain links TRBV5-6 to TRBJ2-7, with 9 positions matching TRBD1. Germline-derived CDR1 and CDR2 are SGHDT and YYEEEE. Trimming cost V 5 bases and J 9 bases; bases outside gene matches: 9. The CDR3 covers 13 residues. The DNA of the CDR3 is TGTGCCAGCAGTTGGACAGGGGAGGCTGGGCAGTACTTC. This translates into CASSWTGEAGQYF.

The CDR3 region is CASSSPVWDTQYF. The CDR3 DNA reads TGTGCCAGCAGCTCACCGGTCTGGGATACGCAGTATTTT. J is TRBJ2-3 and V is TRBV7-9, with D unclear. The CDR3 extends over 13 amino acids. Germline V CDR1 and CDR2: SEHNR, FQNEAQ (reference sequence). Trimming removed 4 bases from V and 6 bases from J, with 11 bases in between.

The CDR3 coding sequence is TGTGCCATCAGTGAGTCGATCGGTGATAGAGGCTACACCGGGGAGCTGTTTTTT. Translated: CAISESIGDRGYTGELFF. V usage is TRBV10-3 and J usage is TRBJ2-2; D ambiguous. Trimming shortened V by 0 bases and J by 3 bases, and 17 bases separated the two germline ends. The germline gives CDR1 ENHRY, CDR2 SYGVKD. The CDR3 sequence is 18 residues long.

The chain's CDR3 is CASSQDVGSGYTF. The CDR3 DNA reads as TGTGCCAGCAGCCAAGATGTGGGGAGCGGCTACACCTTC. The chain is built from TRBV14 and TRBJ1-2; no firm D call. Trimming left V 0 bases short and J 8 bases short, with 10 bases between. The germline V gene encodes CDR1 SGHDN and CDR2 FVKESK. The CDR3 consists of 13 residues. Variable domain in full (rest from reference TRBV14 and TRBJ1-2): EAGVTQFPSHSVIEKGQTVTLRCDPISGHDNLYWYRRVMGKEIKFLLHFVKESKQDESGMPNNRFLAERTGGTYSTLKVQPAELEDSGVYFCASSQDVGSGYTFGSGTRLTVV.

The chain recombines TRBV27 with TRBJ2-1; D possibly corresponds to TRBD1 (5 bases). The germline V gene encodes CDR1 MNHEY and CDR2 SMNVEV (reference sequence). Trimming removed 6 bases at V and 9 bases at J, with 9 bases between. The CDR3 spans 11 residues. The CDR3 DNA reads as TGTGCCAGCAGCCAGGGTGTTGAGCAGTTCTTC. Translation: CASSQGVEQFF.

The chain uses TRBV28 and TRBJ2-2; the D is unclear. Trimming removed 7 bases from V and 2 bases from J, with 11 bases in between. Germline CDR1 and CDR2: MDHEN and SYDVKM. This CDR3 is 14 amino acids long. The CDR3 is CASIPDTNTGELFF. For the CDR3, the DNA is TGTGCCAGCATTCCCGATACAAACACCGGGGAGCTGTTTTTT. Using reference TRBV28 and TRBJ2-2 for the parts outside the CDR3, the full variable domain is DVKVTQSSRYLVKRTGEKVFLECVQDMDHENMFWYRQDPGLGLRLIYFSYDVKMKEKGDIPEGYSVSREKKERFSLILESASTNQTSMYLCASIPDTNTGELFFGEGSRLTVL.

This chain connects TRBV7-2 to TRBJ2-5; D unclear. CDR1 SGHTA and CDR2 FQGNSA come from the germline V gene. The CDR3 is made up of 13 amino acids. Trimming pared 5 bases from V and 3 bases from J, leaving 10 bases between. The CDR3 loop reads CASSPSSEETQYF. In DNA, the CDR3 is TGTGCCAGCAGCCCCTCCAGCGAAGAGACCCAGTACTTC.

The J gene is TRBJ1-2, the V gene TRBV6-1, with D possibly matching TRBD1 (6 bases). The CDR3 consists of 14 residues. V gave up 2 bases and J gave up 4 bases, with 11 bases separating them. Germline V gives CDR1 MNHNS, CDR2 SASEGT. Here the CDR3 DNA reads TGTGCCAGCAGTGAAACGGACAGACGCTATGGCTACACCTTC. Translation gives CASSETDRRYGYTF.

The CDR3 coding sequence is TGTGCCAGCAGCTCAACGCGGGACAGGGTGCGCTATGGCTACACCTTC. Translated, it gives CASSSTRDRVRYGYTF. The V and J genes are TRBV11-2 and TRBJ1-2; TRBD1 matches at 9 bases. Germline values: CDR1 SGHAT, CDR2 FQNNGV. V dropped 4 bases and J dropped 4; count of bases not matched to a gene: 10. The CDR3 sequence is 16 residues long.

The CDR3 reads CASSQAVGGNEQFF. The CDR3 nucleotides are TGCGCCAGCAGCCAAGCCGTCGGGGGCAATGAGCAGTTCTTC. The chain couples TRBV4-3 to TRBJ2-1, with a possible D match to TRBD2 (6 bases). Germline V gives CDR1 LGHNA, CDR2 YSLEER. The CDR3 runs 14 residues. The germline V and J ends were trimmed by 1 base and 6 bases, with 10 bases remaining between them.

This sequence joins TRBV4-2 and TRBJ2-1, with TRBD2 identical over 11 bases. The V gene end was trimmed by 1 base and the J gene end by 4 bases; junction bases not matched to a gene: 3. Germline V gene sequence: CDR1 LGHNA, CDR2 YNFKEQ. This CDR3 comprises 16 residues. The CDR3 region is CASSQVTSGVYNEQFF. For the CDR3, the DNA is TGTGCCAGCAGCCAAGTGACTAGCGGGGTTTACAATGAGCAGTTCTTC.

J is TRBJ2-1 and V is TRBV5-4, with TRBD2 as a possible D gene (5 bases). This CDR3 region has 16 residues. V was pared by 4 bases and J by 2 bases, with 16 bases between. CDR1 and CDR2 from the germline V gene are SGHNT and YYREEE (reference sequence). The CDR3 protein is CASSLLGEKTYNEQFF. For the CDR3, the DNA is TGTGCCAGCAGCCTCCTGGGAGAAAAAACCTACAATGAGCAGTTCTTC.

CDR3 protein: CASSSGVIGSYNEQFF. As DNA, the CDR3 is TGCGCCAGCAGCTCGGGGGTAATCGGCTCCTACAATGAGCAGTTCTTC. The chain uses TRBV5-1 and TRBJ2-1, with D maybe TRBD2 (6 bases). Per germline, CDR1 SGHRS and CDR2 YFSETQ. The CDR3 runs to 16 residues. V was clipped by 3 bases and J by 0 bases, with 13 bases between them.

This chain uses TRBV6-5 with TRBJ1-5; D remains unclear. Germline loops: CDR1 MNHEY, CDR2 SVGAGI. The V gene lost 8 bases and the J gene lost 3 bases, with 17 bases spanning the gap. This CDR3 contains 15 residues. As DNA, the CDR3 is TGTGCCAGCTCAGAGCGATGGCGGATCAATCAGCCCCAGCATTTT. It codes for CASSERWRINQPQHF.

The V gene is TRBV6-2 or TRBV6-3, the J gene TRBJ2-1, with no clear D. CDR3 length equals 13 residues. Trimming stripped 1 base from V and 7 bases from J, with 8 bases between. Germline CDR1 is MNHEY and CDR2 is SVGEGT. The CDR3 region is CASSYWAGNEQFF. The CDR3 nucleotides read TGTGCCAGCAGTTACTGGGCAGGTAATGAGCAGTTCTTC.

This rearrangement joins TRBV7-9 to TRBJ1-1; tentative D call: TRBD1 (5 bases). The CDR3 has 14 amino acids. Germline V lookup: CDR1 SEHNR, CDR2 FQNEAQ (reference sequence). V lost 2 bases and J lost 0, with 7 bases in between. The CDR3 spells CASSLPGLNTEAFF. In nucleotides, the CDR3 is TGTGCCAGCAGCTTACCAGGGTTGAACACTGAAGCTTTCTTT. The full variable domain, completed using reference TRBV7-9 and TRBJ1-1, is DTGVSQNPRHKITKRGQNVTFRCDPISEHNRLYWYRQTLGQGPEFLTYFQNEAQLEKSRLLSDRFSAERPKGSFSTLEIQRTEQGDSAMYLCASSLPGLNTEAFFGQGTRLTVV.

The V and J genes are TRBV28 and TRBJ2-5, with D maybe TRBD2 (6 bases). There are 14 residues in the CDR3. Germline V gene sequence: CDR1 MDHEN, CDR2 SYDVKM. V lost 8 bases to trimming and J lost 5 bases, with 18 bases between them. DNA of the CDR3: TGTGCCAGCTCTAAATGGGAGGTTATGGAGACCCAGTACTTC. This codes for CASSKWEVMETQYF.

The V call is TRBV5-1, the J call TRBJ2-2, with D maybe TRBD2 (5 bases). The CDR3 consists of 14 residues. Looked up from germline, CDR1 is SGHRS and CDR2 is YFSETQ. The V end lost 6 bases, the J end lost 0 bases, and 9 bases lay between the germline ends. CDR3 protein: CASTPGANTGELFF. The CDR3 DNA is TGCGCCAGCACGCCCGGGGCGAACACCGGGGAGCTGTTTTTT.

This chain links TRBV2 with TRBJ2-7; 9 bases match TRBD1. V shed 6 bases, J shed 3 bases, and the junction held 6 bases outside the gene matches. Per germline, CDR1 SNHLY and CDR2 FYNNEI. This CDR3 has 14 amino acids. The CDR3 nucleotides are TGTGCCAGCAGCCTGGGACAGGGATTCTACGAGCAGTACTTC. This translates into CASSLGQGFYEQYF. The whole variable domain, filled in from reference TRBV2 and TRBJ2-7, reads EPEVTQTPSHQVTQMGQEVILRCVPISNHLYFYWYRQILGQKVEFLVSFYNNEISEKSEIFDDQFSVERPDGSNFTLKIRSTKLEDSAMYFCASSLGQGFYEQYFGPGTRLTVT.

This clone appeared once. CDR3: CASSQEGGRSSPLHF. The CDR3 DNA sequence: TGTGCCAGCAGCCAAGAGGGGGGGAGGTCATCACCCCTCCACTTT. The chain combines TRBV4-2 with TRBJ1-6; D might be TRBD1 (5 bases). V was pared by 0 bases and J by 10 bases, with 13 bases between. CDR1 LGHNA and CDR2 YNFKEQ come from the germline V gene. CDR3 size: 15 residues.